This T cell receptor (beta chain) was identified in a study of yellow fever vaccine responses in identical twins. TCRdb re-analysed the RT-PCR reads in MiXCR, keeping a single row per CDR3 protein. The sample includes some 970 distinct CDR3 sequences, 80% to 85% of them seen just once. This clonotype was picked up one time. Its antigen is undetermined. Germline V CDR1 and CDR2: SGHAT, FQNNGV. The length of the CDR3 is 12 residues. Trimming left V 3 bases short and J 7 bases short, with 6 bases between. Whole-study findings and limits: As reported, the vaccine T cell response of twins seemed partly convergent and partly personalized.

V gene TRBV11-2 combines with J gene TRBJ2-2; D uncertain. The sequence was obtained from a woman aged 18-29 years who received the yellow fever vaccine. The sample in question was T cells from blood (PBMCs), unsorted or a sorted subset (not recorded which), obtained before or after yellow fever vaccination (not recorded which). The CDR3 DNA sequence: TGTGCCAGCAGCTTGATGAGCGGGGAGCTGTTTTTT. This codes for CASSLMSGELFF.